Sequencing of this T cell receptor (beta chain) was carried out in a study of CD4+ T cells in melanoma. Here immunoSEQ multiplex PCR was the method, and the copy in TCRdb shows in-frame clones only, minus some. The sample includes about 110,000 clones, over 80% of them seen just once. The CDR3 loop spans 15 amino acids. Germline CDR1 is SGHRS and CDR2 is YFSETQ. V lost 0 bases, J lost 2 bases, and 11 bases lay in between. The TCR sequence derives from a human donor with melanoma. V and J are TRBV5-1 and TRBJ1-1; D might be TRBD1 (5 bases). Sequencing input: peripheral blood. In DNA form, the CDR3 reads TGCGCCAGCAGCTTGGGCGGGGGGTTTAACACTGAAGCTTTCTTT. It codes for CASSLGGGFNTEAFF.